This T cell receptor (beta chain) was profiled in a study of T-cell reconstitution after alpha-beta-depleted transplantation in children. Findings and caveats of the study: After transplant, high TCRbeta diversity at day 60 in some patients arose from surviving recipient T cells and thymic progenitors. A year had passed since transplant, and T-cell counts and diversity by then came mostly from newly produced T cells. About two months after transplant, alpha-beta T cells reportedly came from several hundred expanded graft clones.

This clonotype was seen ten or more times. The antigen is unknown. Unique molecular identifiers were incorporated into the prepared TCRbeta library. TCRdb redid the calling of the PCR reads with MiXCR, one entry per CDR3 protein. The data show a few hundred thousand distinct CDR3 sequences, around 9.1% seen once. The source of this sequence is a boy under two years old with acute myeloid leukemia, due to receive a stem cell transplant. This sample comprised PBMCs, obtained before TCRalphabeta/CD19-depleted stem cell transplant.

CDR3 sequence (DNA): TGTGCCAGCAGTTCTGGACAGGGCCCTCTCCGAAGCACAGATACGCAGTATTTT. The encoded protein is CASSSGQGPLRSTDTQYF. The chain recombines TRBV28 with TRBJ2-3, with TRBD1 matching 8 bases. Germline-derived CDR1 and CDR2 are MDHEN and SYDVKM. This CDR3 is 18 amino acids long. With 4 bases clipped from V and 0 bases from J, the junction kept 12 bases outside the gene matches.